This TCR beta chain was recorded in a study of cytotoxic CD8 clonotypes in ibrutinib-treated CLL. Study summary: Response samples were taken after a median roughly 12 months of treatment, range 6 to 36. Study-wide findings and caveats: Public clonotypes (which were uncommon) either contracted or remained stable on treatment.

Using immunoSEQ multiplex PCR, the repertoire was profiled, and TCRdb retains in-frame clones only, with some absent. Of roughly 110,000 clones listed, 58% were seen once; the top ten hold about 40%. The CDR3 is 16 amino acids. The germline gives CDR1 SGHRS, CDR2 YFSETQ. After removal of 0 bases from V and 2 bases from J, the junction contained 6 bases not matched to a gene. Notes on this clone: Its antigen is still unknown.

Sample: PBMCs, taken after 24 months of ibrutinib treatment. This receptor was taken from a human donor with chronic lymphocytic leukemia. The chain employs TRBV5-1 and TRBJ2-3, with 7 bases matching TRBD2. For the CDR3, the DNA is TGCGCCAGCAGCTTGGGGCTAGCGGCCTTCACAGATACGCAGTATTTT. Its protein is CASSLGLAAFTDTQYF.